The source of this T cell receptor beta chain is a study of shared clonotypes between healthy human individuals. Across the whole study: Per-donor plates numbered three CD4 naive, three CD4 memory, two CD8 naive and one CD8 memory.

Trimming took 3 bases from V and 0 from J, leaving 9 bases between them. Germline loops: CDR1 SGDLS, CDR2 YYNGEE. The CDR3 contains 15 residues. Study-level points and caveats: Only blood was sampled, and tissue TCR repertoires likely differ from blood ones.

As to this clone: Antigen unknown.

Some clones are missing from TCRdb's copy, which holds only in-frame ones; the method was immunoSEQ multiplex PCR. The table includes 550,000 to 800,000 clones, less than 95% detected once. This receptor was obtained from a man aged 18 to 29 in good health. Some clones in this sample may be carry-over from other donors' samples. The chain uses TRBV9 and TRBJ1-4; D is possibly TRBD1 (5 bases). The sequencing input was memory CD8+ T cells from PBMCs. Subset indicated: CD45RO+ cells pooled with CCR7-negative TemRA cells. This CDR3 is CASSASGSTNEKLFF. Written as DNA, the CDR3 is TGTGCCAGCAGCGCCTCAGGGTCAACTAATGAAAAACTGTTTTTT.